These 32 T cell receptor beta chains were all obtained from the same sample, sequenced in a study of blood T cell repertoires in COVID-19. Measured with immunoSEQ multiplex PCR; TCRdb has only the in-frame clones, and not every one. The sample consists of about 160,000 clones, more than 65% of them appearing once. The sample comprised PBMCs or T cells enriched from blood (not recorded which). The receptors here all came from a woman in her 40s with acute COVID-19.

The V gene is TRBV30, the J gene TRBJ1-3; D remains ambiguous. Germline lookup yields CDR1 GTSNPN and CDR2 SVGIG (reference sequence). V lost 0 bases, J lost 2 bases, and 5 bases lay in between. This CDR3 is built from 13 residues. The CDR3: CAWSVGAGNTIYF. The CDR3 coding sequence is TGTGCCTGGAGTGTCGGGGCTGGAAACACCATATATTTT.

The chain carries TRBV27 and TRBJ1-2, with a tentative D call TRBD1 (5 bases). Germline V gene lookup returns CDR1 MNHEY and CDR2 SMNVEV (reference sequence). The CDR3 has 13 residues. V lost 1 base to trimming and J lost 7 bases, with 10 bases between them. The chain's CDR3 is CASSLYGQGGYTF. Here the CDR3 DNA reads TGTGCCAGCAGTTTATACGGGCAGGGTGGCTACACCTTC.

This clone appeared a single time. The CDR3 nucleotides read TGTGCCAGCAGTTTTGGAGGGGCTGGCTATGGCTACACCTTC. Amino acid sequence: CASSFGGAGYGYTF. The chain uses TRBV27 and TRBJ1-2; possible D gene TRBD1, 5 bases. The CDR3 contains 14 residues. Germline V gene lookup returns CDR1 MNHEY and CDR2 SMNVEV (reference sequence). V was clipped by 3 bases and J by 4 bases, with 12 bases between them.

V usage is TRBV27 and J usage is TRBJ2-1; 7 bases are shared with TRBD2. Germline CDR1 reads MNHEY; CDR2 reads SMNVEV (reference sequence). There are 11 residues in the CDR3. Losses at the gene ends were 8 bases for V and 10 bases for J; bases not matched to a gene: 5. CDR3 nucleotide sequence: TGTGCCAGCCGGAGGGAGGGGGAGCAGTTCTTC. It yields the protein CASRREGEQFF.

The rearrangement joins TRBV4-1 to TRBJ2-3, with D possibly matching TRBD2 (6 bases). This CDR3 is 18 amino acids long. The V end was cut by 5 bases, the J end by 0 bases, with 21 bases between. Germline V gene lookup returns CDR1 MGHRA and CDR2 YSYEKL. The CDR3 loop is CASSKPQWRGSSTDTQYF. The CDR3 DNA sequence: TGCGCCAGCAGCAAACCCCAATGGCGGGGATCGAGCACAGATACGCAGTATTTT.

This chain joins TRBV3-1 (or the pseudogene TRBV3-2) and TRBJ2-1, with D maybe TRBD2 (6 bases). Germline CDR1 LGHDT, CDR2 YNNKEL (reference sequence). V gave up 4 bases and J gave up 5 bases, with 15 bases separating them. The CDR3 runs to 15 residues. This chain's CDR3 is CASSLSGTADNEQFF. In DNA form, the CDR3 reads TGTGCCAGCAGCCTATCCGGGACTGCTGACAATGAGCAGTTCTTC.

This chain uses TRBV7-2 with TRBJ1-2; D gene unclear. The CDR3 is 15 residues long. Germline assignment: CDR1 SGHTA and CDR2 FQGNSA. Trimming removed 1 base at V and 8 bases at J, with 17 bases between. This CDR3 reads CASSLDSARGVGYTF. DNA for the CDR3: TGTGCCAGCAGCTTAGATTCGGCACGCGGAGTGGGCTACACCTTC.

The chain combines TRBV5-1 with TRBJ2-3, with 8 bases fitting TRBD2. The CDR3 has 14 amino acids. CDR1 and CDR2 (germline): SGHRS, YFSETQ. With 5 bases clipped from V and 2 bases from J, the junction kept 4 bases outside the gene matches. CDR3 coding DNA: TGCGCCAGCAGTACTAGCGGACTCACAGATACGCAGTATTTT. The encoded protein is CASSTSGLTDTQYF.

The chain employs TRBV6-5 and TRBJ2-3; 7 bases are shared with TRBD2. The CDR3 runs 14 residues. Per germline, CDR1 MNHEY and CDR2 SVGAGI. V gave up 8 bases and J gave up 3 bases; unmatched junction bases: 8. The CDR3 region is CASGGRARTDTQYF. CDR3 bases: TGTGCCAGCGGGGGGAGGGCACGGACAGATACGCAGTATTTT.

V usage is TRBV5-1 and J usage is TRBJ2-5, with D possibly matching TRBD2 (7 bases). The CDR3 is 13 residues long. Germline lookup yields CDR1 SGHRS and CDR2 YFSETQ. V gave up 6 bases and J gave up 4 bases, with 13 bases separating them. The CDR3 loop is CASMGASGETQYF. In nucleotides, the CDR3 is TGCGCCAGCATGGGGGCTAGCGGAGAGACCCAGTACTTC.

V gene TRBV5-1 combines with J gene TRBJ2-1; 9 nucleotides agree with TRBD1. V lost 3 bases, J lost 4 bases, and 2 bases stayed unmatched. There are 14 residues in the CDR3. Germline V gene lookup returns CDR1 SGHRS and CDR2 YFSETQ. CDR3 sequence: CASSSGQGYNEQFF. As DNA, the CDR3 is TGCGCCAGCAGCTCGGGACAGGGATACAATGAGCAGTTCTTC. Full variable domain (outside the CDR3, taken from reference TRBV5-1 and TRBJ2-1): KAGVTQTPRYLIKTRGQQVTLSCSPISGHRSVSWYQQTPGQGLQFLFEYFSETQRNKGNFPGRFSGRQFSNSRSEMNVSTLELGDSALYLCASSSGQGYNEQFFGPGTRLTVL.

This clone was counted ten times or more. This rearrangement joins TRBV6-1 to TRBJ1-5, with a weak D call TRBD1 (5 bases). Between the trimmed V and J ends, which lost 1 base and 2 bases, there was a span of 9 bases. The CDR3 has 15 residues. Germline CDR1 is MNHNS and CDR2 is SASEGT. The CDR3 DNA reads as TGTGCCAGCAGTGAAGATGGAGGGGGCAATCAGCCCCAGCATTTT. Its protein is CASSEDGGGNQPQHF.

The chain employs TRBV7-3 and TRBJ2-1; D is possibly TRBD2 (6 bases). V lost 6 bases, J lost 4 bases, and 13 bases lay in between. Germline CDR1 SGHTA, CDR2 FQGTGA. CDR3 length: 14 residues. CDR3 amino acids: CASRPSGGYNEQFF. The CDR3, as DNA: TGTGCCAGCAGACCTTCCGGGGGATACAATGAGCAGTTCTTC. The complete variable domain, with remaining parts taken from reference TRBV7-3 and TRBJ2-1, reads GAGVSQTPSNKVTEKGKYVELRCDPISGHTALYWYRQSLGQGPEFLIYFQGTGAADDSGLPNDRFFAVRPEGSVSTLKIQRTERGDSAVYLCASRPSGGYNEQFFGPGTRLTVL.

The chain's CDR3 is CAWGGSSGGYTF. The CDR3 DNA reads TGTGCCTGGGGAGGATCGTCGGGGGGCTACACCTTC. This chain uses TRBV30 with TRBJ1-2; D is ambiguous. CDR3 length equals 12 residues. Germline-derived CDR1 and CDR2 are GTSNPN and SVGIG (reference sequence). Trimming stripped 5 bases from V and 8 bases from J, with 15 bases between. Filled out from reference TRBV30 and TRBJ1-2, the complete variable domain reads SQTIHQWPATLVQPVGSPLSLECTVEGTSNPNLYWYRQAAGRGLQLLFYSVGIGQISSEVPQNLSASRPQDRQFILSSKKLLLSDSGFYLCAWGGSSGGYTFGSGTRLTVV.

This chain connects TRBV19 to TRBJ1-1, with TRBD1 identical over 9 bases. V lost 4 bases, J lost 2 bases, and 8 bases stayed unmatched. This CDR3 contains 16 residues. Germline lookup yields CDR1 LNHDA and CDR2 SQIVND (reference sequence). The CDR3 protein is CASSTTDRGRNTEAFF. The CDR3 DNA reads as TGTGCCAGTAGTACTACGGACAGGGGCCGAAACACTGAAGCTTTCTTT.

This clone was seen at least ten times. This chain uses TRBV7-6 with TRBJ2-3; maybe TRBD2 (6 bases). Germline assignment: CDR1 SGHVS and CDR2 FNYEAQ. The V gene lost 4 bases and the J gene lost 5 bases, with 16 bases spanning the gap. This CDR3 region has 15 residues. The CDR3 sequence: CASSSSVLLGDTQYF. CDR3 nucleotides: TGTGCCAGCAGCTCTAGCGTCCTCCTGGGAGATACGCAGTATTTT.

The V call is TRBV5-1, the J call TRBJ2-2, with 12 bases fitting TRBD2. V gave up 3 bases and J gave up 7 bases; unmatched junction bases: 10. The V gene's germline CDR1 is SGHRS and CDR2 YFSETQ. This CDR3 region has 17 residues. The CDR3 region is CASSSTTSGRGGGELFF. As DNA, the CDR3 is TGCGCCAGCAGCTCAACGACTAGCGGGAGAGGTGGCGGGGAGCTGTTTTTT. Drawing the rest from reference TRBV5-1 and TRBJ2-2, the complete variable domain is KAGVTQTPRYLIKTRGQQVTLSCSPISGHRSVSWYQQTPGQGLQFLFEYFSETQRNKGNFPGRFSGRQFSNSRSEMNVSTLELGDSALYLCASSSTTSGRGGGELFFGEGSRLTVL.

The chain carries TRBV19 and TRBJ2-1; D not resolved. Germline V CDR1 and CDR2: LNHDA, SQIVND (reference sequence). Trimming removed 4 bases from V and 6 bases from J, with 13 bases in between. The CDR3 spans 14 residues. For the CDR3, the DNA is TGTGCCAGTAGTAACCCCGGTCTCATCAATGAGCAGTTCTTC. Translating it yields CASSNPGLINEQFF.

The chain uses TRBV27 and TRBJ1-2; 8 nucleotides agree with TRBD1. Germline V gives CDR1 MNHEY, CDR2 SMNVEV (reference sequence). Unmatched junction bases numbered 11, after V lost 0 bases and J lost 8 bases. The CDR3 consists of 16 residues. The CDR3 region is CASSLSGTGTMSGYTF. The CDR3 DNA follows: TGTGCCAGCAGTTTATCCGGGACAGGAACTATGTCGGGCTACACCTTC.

V gene TRBV9 combines with J gene TRBJ1-3; D gene unclear. There are 16 residues in the CDR3. The ends were cut back, 0 bases at V and 0 bases at J, with 10 bases in the middle. From germline, CDR1 is SGDLS and CDR2 YYNGEE. The CDR3 reads CASSVGIQSSGNTIYF. The CDR3 DNA sequence: TGTGCCAGCAGCGTAGGGATACAGAGCTCTGGAAACACCATATATTTT.

CDR3 bases: TGCGCCAGCAGCCCTCTGGGAGGGCCGGGCACCGGGGAGCTGTTTTTT. Its translation is CASSPLGGPGTGELFF. The chain carries TRBV5-1 and TRBJ2-2, with 7 bases lining up with TRBD2. V shed 4 bases and J 4 bases; nucleotides not matched to a gene: 10. The CDR3 is made up of 16 amino acids. Looked up from germline, CDR1 is SGHRS and CDR2 is YFSETQ.

This clone has more than one count but fewer than ten. The V call is TRBV19, the J call TRBJ2-7, with a tentative D call TRBD2 (6 bases). The germline V gene encodes CDR1 LNHDA and CDR2 SQIVND (reference sequence). This CDR3 is 13 amino acids long. V shed 0 bases and J shed 4 bases, with 7 bases lying between them. CDR3 bases: TGTGCCAGTAGTATAGATCGGGGGTACGAGCAGTACTTC. Translated: CASSIDRGYEQYF.

V gene TRBV10-1 combines with J gene TRBJ2-7; a possible D gene is TRBD1 (5 bases). Trimming pared 7 bases from V and 0 bases from J, leaving 10 bases between. The germline V gene encodes CDR1 WNHNN and CDR2 SYGVQD (reference sequence). The CDR3 is 13 residues long. CDR3 sequence: CASITDSSYEQYF. The CDR3 nucleotides are TGCGCCAGCATCACCGACAGCTCCTACGAGCAGTACTTC.

V is TRBV7-9 and J is TRBJ2-3; D uncertain. This CDR3 contains 15 residues. The ends were cut back, 0 bases at V and 3 bases at J, with 10 bases in the middle. CDR1 SEHNR and CDR2 FQNEAQ come from the germline V gene (reference sequence). The CDR3 DNA reads as TGTGCCAGCAGCTTAGCGTTGGCAGGAACAGATACGCAGTATTTT. This sequence encodes CASSLALAGTDTQYF.

The chain links TRBV30 to TRBJ2-1; the D gene is possibly TRBD2 (6 bases). The CDR3 consists of 15 residues. Trimming pared 4 bases from V and 0 bases from J, leaving 13 bases between. The germline gives CDR1 GTSNPN, CDR2 SVGIG (reference sequence). CDR3 sequence: CAWKWRGSSYNEQFF. The CDR3 bases are TGTGCCTGGAAGTGGAGGGGCTCCTCCTACAATGAGCAGTTCTTC. The full variable domain, completed using reference TRBV30 and TRBJ2-1, is SQTIHQWPATLVQPVGSPLSLECTVEGTSNPNLYWYRQAAGRGLQLLFYSVGIGQISSEVPQNLSASRPQDRQFILSSKKLLLSDSGFYLCAWKWRGSSYNEQFFGPGTRLTVL.

The chain couples TRBV2 to TRBJ1-4; no firm D call. In germline, CDR1 is SNHLY, CDR2 FYNNEI. Trimming cost V 1 base and J 7 bases, with 7 bases left between them. The CDR3 length is 13 residues. CDR3 protein: CASSEGFIEKLFF. The DNA for the CDR3 is TGTGCCAGCAGTGAAGGTTTTATTGAAAAACTGTTTTTT. The full variable domain, completed using reference TRBV2 and TRBJ1-4, is EPEVTQTPSHQVTQMGQEVILRCVPISNHLYFYWYRQILGQKVEFLVSFYNNEISEKSEIFDDQFSVERPDGSNFTLKIRSTKLEDSAMYFCASSEGFIEKLFFGSGTQLSVL.

This sequence joins TRBV3-1 (or the pseudogene TRBV3-2) and TRBJ2-5; 11 bases line up with TRBD2. CDR1 LGHDT and CDR2 YNNKEL come from the germline V gene (reference sequence). After removal of 4 bases from V and 4 bases from J, the junction contained 5 bases not matched to a gene. This CDR3 has 15 residues. CDR3 nucleotide sequence: TGTGCCAGCAGCCTGGGACTAGCGGACAGAGAGACCCAGTACTTC. Its protein product is CASSLGLADRETQYF.

This clone has a handful of counts. V is TRBV5-1 and J is TRBJ1-3; 9 positions agree with TRBD1. CDR1 SGHRS and CDR2 YFSETQ come from the germline V gene. The CDR3 sequence is 19 residues long. Trimming took 3 bases from V and 4 from J; bases not matched to a gene: 17. Here the CDR3 DNA reads TGCGCCAGCAGCTCCCTCCCGATATCCACAGGGGGCGCAGGAAACACCATATATTTT. It codes for CASSSLPISTGGAGNTIYF.

This clone was detected only once. This chain joins TRBV11-3 and TRBJ2-1, with 8 bases identical to TRBD2. This CDR3 has 14 residues. Germline CDR1 and CDR2: SGHNT and YENEEA. Trimming at V came to 7 bases and at J to 6 bases, leaving 8 bases not matched to a gene. The CDR3 nucleotides read TGTGCCAGCAAGGGGTTGGCGGGGGGCAATGAGCAGTTCTTC. Protein sequence: CASKGLAGGNEQFF.

This clone was observed once. The J gene is TRBJ1-1, the V gene TRBV21-1; TRBD1 was called by the table and not checked on the DNA. TRBV21-1 is recorded as a pseudogene. The CDR3 is made up of 17 amino acids. In DNA form, the CDR3 reads TGTGCCAGCAGCAAAATGGTCCAGGGCGATTTGGGCACTGAAGCTTTCTTT. Translation gives CASSKMVQGDLGTEAFF.

Turning to this clone: Other DNA sequences of this sample code for an identical CDR3. The rearrangement uses TRBV7-2 and TRBJ2-7, with 9 nucleotides matching TRBD2. V was pared by 3 bases and J by 0 bases, with 3 bases of the junction left unmatched. Looked up from germline, CDR1 is SGHTA and CDR2 is FQGNSA. This CDR3 spans 15 amino acids. This chain's CDR3 is CASSLTSGSSYEQYF. The CDR3 DNA reads as TGTGCCAGCAGCTTGACTAGCGGAAGCTCCTACGAGCAGTACTTC.

This chain uses TRBV19 with TRBJ1-3, with D tentatively TRBD1 (5 bases). Germline CDR1 is LNHDA and CDR2 is SQIVND (reference sequence). Trimming pared 6 bases from V and 7 bases from J, leaving 19 bases between. CDR3 length: 15 residues. The CDR3 loop reads CASSPQGAGRNTIYF. CDR3 coding DNA: TGTGCCAGTAGCCCGCAGGGCGCAGGGCGGAACACCATATATTTT.